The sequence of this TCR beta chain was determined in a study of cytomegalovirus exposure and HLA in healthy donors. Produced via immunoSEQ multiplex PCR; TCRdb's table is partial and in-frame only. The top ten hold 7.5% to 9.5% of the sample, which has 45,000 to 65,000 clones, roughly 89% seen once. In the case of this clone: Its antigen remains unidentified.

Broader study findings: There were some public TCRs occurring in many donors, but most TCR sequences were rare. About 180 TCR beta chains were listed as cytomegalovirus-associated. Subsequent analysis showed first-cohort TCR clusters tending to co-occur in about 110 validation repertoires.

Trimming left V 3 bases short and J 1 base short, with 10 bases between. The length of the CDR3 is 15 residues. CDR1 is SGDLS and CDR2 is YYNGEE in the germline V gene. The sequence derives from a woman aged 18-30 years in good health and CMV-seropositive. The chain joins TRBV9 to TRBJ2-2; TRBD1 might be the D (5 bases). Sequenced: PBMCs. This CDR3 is CASSDYTGNTGELFF. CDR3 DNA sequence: TGTGCCAGCAGCGATTATACAGGGAACACCGGGGAGCTGTTTTTT. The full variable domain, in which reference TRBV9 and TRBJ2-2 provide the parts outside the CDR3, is DSGVTQTPKHLITATGQRVTLRCSPRSGDLSVYWYQQSLDQGLQFLIQYYNGEERAKGNILERFSAQQFPDLHSELNLSSLELGDSALYFCASSDYTGNTGELFFGEGSRLTVL.